The 9 T cell receptor beta chains presented below share a single source sample, sequenced in a study of cytomegalovirus exposure and HLA in healthy donors. Primers included in the PCR were 60 Vbeta and 13 Jbeta primers. Repertoires were generated with immunoSEQ multiplex PCR, while TCRdb's copy carries only in-frame clones and drops some. Of about 140,000 clones in the sample, 61% were seen once. The sequencing input was PBMCs. The source is a male donor in good health and CMV-seronegative.

The chain links TRBV5-6 to TRBJ2-5; 9 nucleotides line up with TRBD1. The CDR3 covers 15 residues. Trimming cost V 2 bases and J 6 bases; bases outside gene matches: 8. From germline, CDR1 is SGHDT and CDR2 YYEEEE. The CDR3 DNA sequence: TGTGCCAGCAGCTTCCGGGACAGGGAGTTGAAGACCCAGTACTTC. Residues: CASSFRDRELKTQYF.

The chain recombines TRBV5-1 with TRBJ2-5, with D maybe TRBD2 (5 bases). Trimming took off 3 bases at V and 2 bases at J, with 17 bases between the two ends. Germline V gives CDR1 SGHRS, CDR2 YFSETQ. The CDR3 length is 16 residues. For the CDR3, the DNA is TGCGCCAGCAGCTCGGGGTCGGGCCCCTTGCAAGAGACCCAGTACTTC. It yields the protein CASSSGSGPLQETQYF. Filled out from reference TRBV5-1 and TRBJ2-5, the complete variable domain reads KAGVTQTPRYLIKTRGQQVTLSCSPISGHRSVSWYQQTPGQGLQFLFEYFSETQRNKGNFPGRFSGRQFSNSRSEMNVSTLELGDSALYLCASSSGSGPLQETQYFGPGTRLLVL.

This clone has only a few counts. CDR3 sequence reads: CASSELAGVYEQFF. The CDR3, as DNA: TGTGCCAGCAGTGAACTAGCGGGGGTTTATGAGCAGTTCTTC. The V call is TRBV2, the J call TRBJ2-1; TRBD2 matches at 10 bases. CDR1 is SNHLY, CDR2 FYNNEI, per germline. The CDR3 totals 14 residues. After removal of 2 bases from V and 8 bases from J, the junction contained 3 bases not matched to a gene.

V and J are TRBV6-5 and TRBJ1-1, with TRBD1 as a possible D gene (5 bases). This CDR3 is 13 amino acids long. Germline V gene lookup returns CDR1 MNHEY and CDR2 SVGAGI. Trimming shortened V by 6 bases and J by 4 bases, and 12 bases separated the two germline ends. DNA for the CDR3: TGTGCCAGCAGACCTGGGGGGGGCACTGAAGCTTTCTTT. The encoded protein is CASRPGGGTEAFF.

This clone was recorded only once. J is TRBJ1-1 and V is TRBV18; D not certain. CDR1 and CDR2 (germline): KGHSH, LQKENI. The V gene lost 6 bases and the J gene lost 1 base, with 18 bases spanning the gap. The CDR3 spans 16 residues. As DNA, the CDR3 is TGTGCCAGCTCTCCCGGTTTGGCACAGACGAACACTGAAGCTTTCTTT. This codes for CASSPGLAQTNTEAFF.

This chain uses TRBV7-3 with TRBJ2-1, with 8 bases matching TRBD2. Per germline, CDR1 SGHTA and CDR2 FQGTGA. The V segment lost 5 bases and the J segment 6 bases; nucleotides outside the gene matches: 12. The CDR3 is made up of 16 amino acids. CDR3 amino acids: CASSAGGWTDPNEQFF. The CDR3 DNA reads as TGTGCCAGCAGCGCGGGGGGTTGGACAGACCCCAATGAGCAGTTCTTC.

The rearrangement links TRBV15 to TRBJ1-2, with 9 bases that match TRBD1. In germline, CDR1 is LNHNV, CDR2 YYDKDF (reference sequence). Trimming removed 1 base from V and 2 bases from J; junction bases left unmatched: 11. This CDR3 is 18 amino acids long. This CDR3 is CATSRVQTGTGLNYGYTF. The DNA for the CDR3 is TGTGCCACCAGCAGAGTTCAGACCGGGACAGGGTTGAACTATGGCTACACCTTC.

This clone was counted only a few times. The chain is built from TRBV20-1 and TRBJ1-5, with D hard to call. Per the germline V gene, CDR1 is DFQATT and CDR2 is SNEGSKA (reference sequence). CDR3 length: 11 residues. Trimming removed 5 bases at V and 5 bases at J, with 7 bases between. The CDR3 protein is CSAHADQPQHF. CDR3 nucleotides: TGCAGTGCTCATGCAGATCAGCCCCAGCATTTT.

The gene calls are TRBV6-5 and TRBJ2-1, with 8 bases identical to TRBD1. Germline CDR1 is MNHEY and CDR2 is SVGAGI. J was trimmed by 4 bases and V by 1 base; bases with no gene match: 6. The CDR3 sequence is 16 residues long. In DNA form, the CDR3 reads TGTGCCAGCAGTTACTATAGGGACAGGACTTACAATGAGCAGTTCTTC. Its protein is CASSYYRDRTYNEQFF.